Shown below are 6 T cell receptor beta chains from a single sample sequenced in a study of identical twins listed by TCRdb under 2016. Library preparation employed 5' RACE. The instrument was an Illumina HiSeq 2000. TCRdb ran its own pipeline on the public reads, namely fastp trimming at Q25 and MiXCR clone calling, and kept in-frame beta chains. Identical CDR3 proteins give one entry, which carries the most common genes and DNA. This sample lists some 1,600,000 distinct CDR3 sequences; about 32% were detected once. The ten largest clones add up to approximately 0.29% of the sample. Sequenced: cord blood. Source of these receptors: a newborn girl in good health.

CDR3 sequence: CSARVGRNYGYTF. As DNA, the CDR3 is TGCAGTGCTAGAGTTGGCCGAAACTATGGCTACACCTTC. The rearrangement links TRBV20-1 to TRBJ1-2; unclear D gene. The CDR3 totals 13 residues. In germline, CDR1 is DFQATT, CDR2 SNEGSKA (reference sequence). V lost 1 base to trimming and J lost 2 bases, with 8 bases between them.

This clonotype occurred a few times. The chain employs TRBV2 and TRBJ1-6; a weak D match, TRBD1 (5 bases). V dropped 3 bases and J dropped 8 bases, with 17 bases sitting between them. The CDR3 length is 16 residues. The germline gives CDR1 SNHLY, CDR2 FYNNEI. DNA for the CDR3: TGTGCCAGCAGTGACAGGGCCAAGGGGTATGATTCACCCCTCCACTTT. Translated, it gives CASSDRAKGYDSPLHF.

This chain connects TRBV11-2 to TRBJ2-3, with 15 bases that match TRBD2. The trim removed 5 bases at V and 5 bases at J, leaving 8 bases unmatched. The CDR3 runs to 17 residues. CDR1 is SGHAT and CDR2 is FQNNGV in the germline V gene. CDR3 amino acids: CASSTRTSGGAEDTQYF. CDR3 DNA sequence: TGTGCCAGCAGCACCCGGACTAGCGGGGGGGCGGAAGATACGCAGTATTTT.

This clonotype was seen more than once but under ten times. CDR3 in DNA: TGCGCCAGCAGCCAAACGCCGACAGGGAACACCGGGGAGCTGTTTTTT. This gives the protein CASSQTPTGNTGELFF. This chain uses TRBV4-1 with TRBJ2-2, with a possible D match to TRBD1 (6 bases). Germline CDR1 reads MGHRA; CDR2 reads YSYEKL. The CDR3 has 16 amino acids. V was cut by 2 bases and J by 1 base, with 11 bases left in between.

The CDR3: CAISEPGASKQYF. Here the CDR3 DNA reads TGTGCCATCAGTGAGCCGGGGGCATCAAAGCAGTACTTC. The J gene is TRBJ2-7, the V gene TRBV10-3, with D perhaps matching TRBD1 or TRBD2 (6 bases each). Trimming cost V 2 bases and J 8 bases, with 13 bases left between them. The germline V gene encodes CDR1 ENHRY and CDR2 SYGVKD. The CDR3 length is 13 residues.

The genes are TRBV20-1 and TRBJ1-2, with 8 bases identical to TRBD1. The CDR3 covers 14 residues. From germline, CDR1 is DFQATT and CDR2 SNEGSKA (reference sequence). With V trimmed by 2 bases and J by 0 bases, 2 bases remained unmatched. The CDR3 loop reads CSARRTGTNYGYTF. CDR3 bases: TGCAGTGCTAGACGGACAGGGACTAACTATGGCTACACCTTC.